Listed below are T cell receptor beta chains from one sample, sequenced in a study of metastatic and nonmetastatic thyroid tumors. Via MiXCR, TCRdb re-called the PCR reads. The sample records 6,600 or so clones, about 29% being singletons. Sequenced material: adjacent normal tissue. These receptors were taken from a female donor with papillary thyroid cancer or a benign thyroid nodule (not recorded which). Some clones in this sample may be carry-over from other donors' samples. Each CDR3 is given with its conserved first and last residue. A D gene is named only where the DNA matches it firmly. Some rows have no size entry. The others give once, few or many, or a class for an expanded clone.

j_call v_call d_call clone_size cdr3_nt cdr3_aa
TRBJ1-2 TRBV5-1 - - TGCGCCAGCAGCTTGGGTGACAGTACTCCAGCGGGCTACACCTTC CASSLGDSTPAGYTF
TRBJ1-5 TRBV20-1 - - TGCAGTGCTAGGTTGGGTGGATCTCAGCCCCAGCATTTT CSARLGGSQPQHF
TRBJ2-5 TRBV27 - medium-sized TGTGCCAGCAGTTTCAGGCTTGGAGAGACCCAGTACTTC CASSFRLGETQYF
TRBJ2-7 TRBV7-3 TRBD2 - TGTGCCAGCAGCTCCTCCAGCGGGAATACCTACGAGCAGTACTTC CASSSSSGNTYEQYF
TRBJ2-5 TRBV20-1 TRBD1 once TGCAGTGCTAGAGATCAGCAGGGGGACAGGGCGGAGACCCAGTACTTC CSARDQQGDRAETQYF
TRBJ2-5 TRBV7-8 - - TGTGCCAGCAGCCCGGGACGGACCCAAGAGACCCAGTACTTC CASSPGRTQETQYF
TRBJ1-3 TRBV5-8 - medium-sized TGTGCCAGCAGCTTGTTAATCGTGGGGACTGGAAACACCATATATTTT CASSLLIVGTGNTIYF
TRBJ2-7 TRBV2 - large TGTGCCAGCAGGCATCCTGACCCTTACGAGCAGTACTTC CASRHPDPYEQYF
TRBJ2-1 TRBV11-3 TRBD2 - TGTGCCAGCAGCTTTAGCGGGCTCTACAATGAGCAGTTCTTC CASSFSGLYNEQFF
TRBJ1-5 TRBV2 - - TGTGCCAGCAGATCCGCGGATAGAGATCAGCCCCAGCATTTT CASRSADRDQPQHF
TRBJ2-7 TRBV6-1 TRBD2 medium-sized TGTGCCAGCAGTTTAAGGCCCTCGGGAGGTTACGAGCAGTACTTC CASSLRPSGGYEQYF
TRBJ2-7 TRBV28 - few TGTGCCAGCAGTTTTAGGACCTACGAGCAGTACTTC CASSFRTYEQYF
TRBJ1-2 TRBV20-1 - - TGCAGTGTGGACAGCCAGGGAGGCTATGGCTACACCTTC CSVDSQGGYGYTF
TRBJ2-5 TRBV7-3 TRBD2 - TGTGCCAGCAGCCCAGCGGGGGTTACCCCAGAGACCCGGTACTTC CASSPAGVTPETRYF
TRBJ2-6 TRBV12-3/TRBV12-4 - few TGTGCCAGCAGCGATAGTCCCTCTGGGGCCAACGTCCTGACTTTC CASSDSPSGANVLTF
TRBJ1-1 TRBV11-2 TRBD1 - TGTGCCAGCAGCCACCCAAGACAGGGAGGGAACACTGAAGCTTTCTTT CASSHPRQGGNTEAFF
TRBJ2-3 TRBV2 - few TGTGCCAGCAGTGAAACGGAAGATACGCAGTATTTT CASSETEDTQYF
TRBJ1-5 TRBV7-2 - medium-sized TGTGCCAGCAGCTTCCAACAGGGCCAGCCCCAGCATTTT CASSFQQGQPQHF
TRBJ1-2 TRBV6-2/TRBV6-3 - - TGTGCCAGCAGTTACCTAGCGGGGGACGCTGGAGGCTACACCTTC CASSYLAGDAGGYTF
TRBJ2-1 TRBV10-3 - few - CASSEGWWAWGSYNEQLF
TRBJ2-7 TRBV28 - - TGTGCCAGCAGCTCGCCCGGGACCTCCTACGAGCAGTACTTC CASSSPGTSYEQYF
TRBJ2-7 TRBV2 TRBD1 large TGTGCCACAGGACAGGGGATATACGAGCAGTACTTC CATGQGIYEQYF
TRBJ2-3 TRBV20-1 TRBD2 - TGCAGTGCTAGCAGACTAGCGGGAACAGATACGCAGTATTTT CSASRLAGTDTQYF
TRBJ2-7 TRBV7-2 - medium-sized TGTGCCAGCAGCCTGACTAGTAGCTCCTACGAGCAGTACTTC CASSLTSSSYEQYF
TRBJ2-7 TRBV6-1 - - TGTGCCAGCGCTCAGGACGGGGGACCCTACGAGCAGTACTTC CASAQDGGPYEQYF
TRBJ2-5 TRBV20-1 TRBD2 - TGCAGTGCACCTCCCGGGGAGCGGGGGGGGACCAAGTACTTC CSAPPGERGGTKYF
TRBJ1-1 TRBV28 TRBD1 medium-sized TGTGCCAGCAGTGCCTGGACAGGGGACACTGAAGCTTTCTTT CASSAWTGDTEAFF
TRBJ1-5 TRBV2 - - TGTGCCAGCAGTGAACAGGCAGCCTATAGCAATCAGCCCCAGCATTTT CASSEQAAYSNQPQHF
TRBJ1-1 TRBV2 - few TGTGCCAGCAGAGACGGCATGAACACTGAAGCTTTCTTT CASRDGMNTEAFF
TRBJ2-2 TRBV11-2 TRBD1 - TGTGCCAGCAGTTCCGGGACAGCTAACACCGGGGAGCTGTTTTTT CASSSGTANTGELFF
TRBJ2-1 TRBV12-3/TRBV12-4 TRBD2 few TGTGCCAGCAGCGTACGGGGGGACAATGAGCAGTTCTTC CASSVRGDNEQFF
TRBJ2-2 TRBV19 TRBD1 medium-sized TGTGCCAGTAGTGCCGGGACAGGGGGCCGGGAGCTGTTTTTT CASSAGTGGRELFF
TRBJ2-7 TRBV12-3/TRBV12-4 TRBD1 few TGTGCCAGCAGTTACAGGGGGCTTGAGCAGTACTTC CASSYRGLEQYF
TRBJ1-5 TRBV20-1 - - TGCAGTGCTAGACAGAAGGGGAAGGGCAATCAGCCCCAGCGTTTT CSARQKGKGNQPQRF
TRBJ2-1 TRBV28 TRBD2 few TGTGCCAGCAGTTTATACCGGACTAGCGGGAGTAATGAGCAGTTCTTC CASSLYRTSGSNEQFF
TRBJ2-5 TRBV18 - many TGTGCCAGCTCAGAGGGGGGCAAAGAGACCCAGTACTTC CASSEGGKETQYF
TRBJ2-1 TRBV10-1 - few TGCGCCAGCAGTCAGGGGACCTACAATGAGCAGTTCTTC CASSQGTYNEQFF
TRBJ2-7 TRBV7-6 - - TGTGCCAGCAGCTTAGACGAGGTTCCCTACGAGCAGTACTTC CASSLDEVPYEQYF
TRBJ2-1 TRBV9 TRBD2 - TGTGCCAGCAGCGCATATAGCGGGAGAGCCTACAATGAGCAGTTCTTC CASSAYSGRAYNEQFF
TRBJ2-7 TRBV6-1 - few TGTGCCAGCAGCCGGACAGCGAGTTTAGGCTACGAGCAGTACTTC CASSRTASLGYEQYF
TRBJ1-2 TRBV28 - - TGTGCCAGCAGACGTGCCTTAGGGGACGGCTACACCTTC CASRRALGDGYTF